The 32 T cell receptor beta chains reported below all come from one sample, sequenced in a study of blood T cell repertoires in COVID-19 (dated by TCRdb to the early 2020s). Library prep was done by the immunoSEQ multiplex PCR assay. TCRdb re-hosts the immuneACCESS table, in-frame sequences only. Its copies lack some clones; in the studies checked, an unresolved V gene accounts for under half of them, and the cause for the rest is not known. The sample profile shows about 150,000 clones; about 85% of them were found once. The ten largest clones add up to about 4.1% of the sample. Specimen: peripheral blood. These receptors were taken from a woman aged 55-70 years with active or convalescent COVID-19.

The chain links TRBV19 to TRBJ1-6, with 8 bases identical to TRBD1. In germline, CDR1 is LNHDA, CDR2 SQIVND (reference sequence). The J segment lost 8 bases and the V segment lost 0 bases, leaving 0 bases of the junction unmatched. The CDR3 totals 14 residues. CDR3 protein: CASSIEQGDSPLHF. CDR3 bases: TGTGCCAGTAGTATAGAACAGGGGGATTCACCCCTCCACTTT. The variable domain in full, completed from reference TRBV19 and TRBJ1-6, reads DGGITQSPKYLFRKEGQNVTLSCEQNLNHDAMYWYRQDPGQGLRLIYYSQIVNDFQKGDIAEGYSVSREKKESFPLTVTSAQKNPTAFYLCASSIEQGDSPLHFGNGTRLTVT.

V gene TRBV5-5 combines with J gene TRBJ1-1; D is undetermined. The CDR3 runs to 15 residues. The V and J ends lost 4 bases and 1 base respectively, with 14 bases between them. Germline loops: CDR1 SGHKS, CDR2 YYEKEE (reference sequence). CDR3 residues: CASSHLGEQNTEAFF. In nucleotides, the CDR3 is TGTGCCAGCAGCCACTTAGGAGAACAGAACACTGAAGCTTTCTTT.

The V gene is TRBV6-5, the J gene TRBJ1-5; tentative D call: TRBD1 (5 bases). V lost 6 bases to trimming and J lost 5 bases, with 11 bases between them. Germline loops: CDR1 MNHEY, CDR2 SVGAGI. The CDR3 length is 13 residues. The CDR3, as DNA: TGTGCCAGCAGGGATCAGGGCTATCAGCCCCAGCATTTT. Its translation is CASRDQGYQPQHF.

The gene calls are TRBV7-2 and TRBJ2-1; possible D gene TRBD1, 5 bases. This CDR3 has 14 residues. V gave up 1 base and J gave up 6 bases, with 10 bases separating them. The V gene's germline CDR1 is SGHTA and CDR2 FQGNSA. The CDR3 nucleotides read TGTGCCAGCAGCTTAGGATCAGGGTCCAATGAGCAGTTCTTC. This sequence encodes CASSLGSGSNEQFF.

The chain employs TRBV2 and TRBJ2-5, with 7 bases aligning to TRBD2. The CDR3 runs 15 residues. Looked up from germline, CDR1 is SNHLY and CDR2 is FYNNEI. V shed 5 bases, J shed 1 base, and the junction held 7 bases outside the gene matches. The CDR3 DNA sequence: TGTGCCAGCAGTAGGGGCAGCGGGGCCCAAGAGACCCAGTACTTC. Translating gives CASSRGSGAQETQYF.

This clone has only a few counts. The gene calls are TRBV7-2 and TRBJ1-3; 7 bases are a match to TRBD1. J lost 3 bases, V lost 3 bases, and 5 bases had no gene match. Germline loops: CDR1 SGHTA, CDR2 FQGNSA. The CDR3 totals 15 residues. The CDR3 region is CASSLDPGGGNTIYF. In nucleotides, the CDR3 is TGTGCCAGCAGCTTGGACCCAGGGGGTGGAAACACCATATATTTT.

This rearrangement joins TRBV6-1 to TRBJ1-6; D is uncertain. The germline V and J ends were trimmed by 0 bases and 7 bases, with 10 bases remaining between them. Germline loops: CDR1 MNHNS, CDR2 SASEGT. The CDR3 sequence is 15 residues long. The CDR3 DNA is TGTGCCAGCAGTGAAGCACATCGCGGAAATTCACCCCTCCACTTT. It translates to CASSEAHRGNSPLHF.

The chain has TRBV4-1 and TRBJ1-2, with 9 bases fitting TRBD1. CDR1 and CDR2 from the germline V gene are MGHRA and YSYEKL. The CDR3 is 16 residues long. The V segment lost 0 bases and the J segment 4 bases; nucleotides outside the gene matches: 6. CDR3 sequence reads: CASSQEGTGIFYGYTF. The CDR3 nucleotides read TGCGCCAGCAGCCAAGAGGGGACAGGGATCTTCTATGGCTACACCTTC.

The rearrangement uses TRBV4-3 and TRBJ2-7; TRBD2 matches at 8 bases. This CDR3 is built from 17 residues. The germline gives CDR1 LGHNA, CDR2 YSLEER. The V gene end was trimmed by 0 bases and the J gene end by 6 bases; junction bases not matched to a gene: 13. Here the CDR3 reads CASSQDWSGGGRREQYF. The CDR3 DNA reads as TGCGCCAGCAGCCAAGATTGGTCGGGGGGGGGCCGTCGCGAGCAGTACTTC.

The chain carries TRBV29-1 and TRBJ2-3; TRBD2 matches at 7 bases. The J segment lost 6 bases and the V segment lost 6 bases, leaving 12 bases of the junction unmatched. From germline, CDR1 is SQVTM and CDR2 ANQGSEA. CDR3 size: 14 residues. CDR3 region: CSVDSGAGRDTQYF. DNA of the CDR3: TGCAGCGTAGACAGCGGGGCAGGGAGGGATACGCAGTATTTT.

The genes are TRBV6-4 and TRBJ2-2, with D perhaps matching TRBD2 (5 bases). V lost 8 bases to trimming and J lost 7 bases, with 14 bases between them. Germline CDR1 is MRHNA and CDR2 is SNTAGT. The CDR3 loop spans 13 amino acids. For the CDR3, the DNA is TGTGCCAGCTCCTCGGGGTTGGGCGGGGAGCTGTTTTTT. This codes for CASSSGLGGELFF.

Here the CDR3 DNA reads TGTGCCAGCAGGACTATCGGGACCCAGTACTTC. This encodes CASRTIGTQYF. The chain joins TRBV2 to TRBJ2-5, with D tentatively TRBD2 (5 bases). CDR1 and CDR2 from the germline V gene are SNHLY and FYNNEI. Between the trimmed V and J ends, which lost 6 bases and 7 bases, there was a span of 9 bases. This CDR3 contains 11 residues.

This sequence joins TRBV7-2 and TRBJ2-3; weak D call: TRBD2 (6 bases). With 8 bases removed from V and 3 bases from J, the gap between germline ends came to 15 bases. From germline, CDR1 is SGHTA and CDR2 FQGNSA. The length of the CDR3 is 14 residues. The CDR3 loop is CASAGSLGTDTQYF. CDR3 coding DNA: TGTGCCAGCGCCGGGAGTTTGGGTACAGATACGCAGTATTTT.

This clone has only one observation. J is TRBJ2-4 and V is TRBV6-2 or TRBV6-3; perhaps D is TRBD1 or TRBD2 (6 bases each). This CDR3 region has 14 residues. Looked up from germline, CDR1 is MNHEY and CDR2 is SVGEGT. V dropped 6 bases and J dropped 9 bases, with 18 bases sitting between them. This CDR3 is CASSGGRVVVIQYF. DNA for the CDR3: TGTGCCAGCAGCGGGGGCAGGGTAGTTGTCATTCAGTACTTC.

The chain is built from TRBV19 and TRBJ1-2, with D uncertain. Trimming removed 7 bases at V and 3 bases at J, with 9 bases between. The CDR3 sequence is 12 residues long. Germline CDR1 and CDR2: LNHDA and SQIVND (reference sequence). The CDR3 nucleotides are TGTGCCAGTACCTCAGAACACTATGGCTACACCTTC. Translation gives CASTSEHYGYTF.

The chain recombines TRBV5-1 with TRBJ2-7, with D maybe TRBD1 (6 bases). The ends were cut back, 4 bases at V and 3 bases at J, with 17 bases in the middle. CDR3 length equals 15 residues. Germline V gene lookup returns CDR1 SGHRS and CDR2 YFSETQ. The chain's CDR3 is CASSADTGTDYEQYF. DNA of the CDR3: TGCGCCAGCAGCGCGGATACAGGGACGGACTACGAGCAGTACTTC.

This sequence joins TRBV19 and TRBJ1-1; a possible D gene is TRBD1 (5 bases). Per germline, CDR1 LNHDA and CDR2 SQIVND (reference sequence). V gave up 0 bases and J gave up 5 bases, with 7 bases separating them. This CDR3 has 13 residues. The CDR3 DNA reads TGTGCCAGTAGTATAGAGGGGCAAACTGAAGCTTTCTTT. This gives the protein CASSIEGQTEAFF.

The V and J genes are TRBV6-2 or TRBV6-3 and TRBJ2-1; D possibly corresponds to TRBD1 (6 bases). CDR1 is MNHEY and CDR2 is SVGEGT in the germline V gene. The CDR3 loop spans 14 amino acids. Between the trimmed V and J ends, which lost 5 bases and 1 base, there was a span of 9 bases. The CDR3 nucleotides read TGTGCCAGCAGTGGACAGCGTTCCTACAATGAGCAGTTCTTC. It codes for CASSGQRSYNEQFF.

This clone was seen a handful of times. J is TRBJ2-5 and V is TRBV6-6; 7 bases fit TRBD1. Germline CDR1 and CDR2: MNHNY and SVGAGI (reference sequence). Germline trimming cut 6 bases from V and 5 bases from J; bases unmatched to any gene: 12. The CDR3 totals 15 residues. This CDR3 reads CASRSATGTDETQYF. CDR3 bases: TGTGCCAGCAGATCCGCGACAGGGACCGACGAGACCCAGTACTTC.

CDR3 region: CASSLQEFGFNEKLFF. In DNA form, the CDR3 reads TGTGCCAGCAGCTTGCAGGAATTTGGGTTTAATGAAAAACTGTTTTTT. The gene calls are TRBV5-4 and TRBJ1-4; D gene unclear. The CDR3 length is 16 residues. Per germline, CDR1 SGHNT and CDR2 YYREEE (reference sequence). V was clipped by 1 base and J by 4 bases, with 14 bases between them.

The genes are TRBV9 and TRBJ1-1, with 10 nucleotides matching TRBD1. Germline V gives CDR1 SGDLS, CDR2 YYNGEE. The CDR3 runs to 16 residues. Germline trimming cut 0 bases from V and 3 bases from J; bases unmatched to any gene: 5. CDR3: CASSVGLGQGYTEAFF. CDR3 nucleotide sequence: TGTGCCAGCAGCGTAGGACTGGGACAGGGGTACACTGAAGCTTTCTTT. The full variable domain, with the rest looked up from reference TRBV9 and TRBJ1-1, is DSGVTQTPKHLITATGQRVTLRCSPRSGDLSVYWYQQSLDQGLQFLIQYYNGEERAKGNILERFSAQQFPDLHSELNLSSLELGDSALYFCASSVGLGQGYTEAFFGQGTRLTVV.

The sample holds a few counts of this clone. J is TRBJ2-2 and V is TRBV6-2 or TRBV6-3, with D perhaps matching TRBD2 (5 bases). Germline assignment: CDR1 MNHEY and CDR2 SVGEGT. V lost 3 bases, J lost 3 bases, and 20 bases lay in between. This CDR3 has 18 amino acids. The CDR3 reads CASSYRDAGLRDTGELFF. DNA for the CDR3: TGTGCCAGCAGTTATCGGGATGCCGGGCTCCGGGACACCGGGGAGCTGTTTTTT.

The chain has TRBV11-3 and TRBJ2-7; possibly TRBD1 for D (5 bases). CDR1 and CDR2 (germline): SGHNT, YENEEA. This CDR3 comprises 13 residues. V shed 3 bases and J shed 6 bases, with 12 bases lying between them. The CDR3 reads CASSFSWGLEQYF. CDR3 DNA sequence: TGTGCCAGCAGCTTCAGCTGGGGCCTCGAGCAGTACTTC. Supplemented by reference TRBV11-3 and TRBJ2-7, the full variable domain reads EAGVVQSPRYKIIEKKQPVAFWCNPISGHNTLYWYLQNLGQGPELLIRYENEEAVDDSQLPKDRFSAERLKGVDSTLKIQPAELGDSAVYLCASSFSWGLEQYFGPGTRLTVT.

This clone was recorded only once. J is TRBJ1-2 and V is TRBV15, with D possibly TRBD1 on 6 matching bases. V shed 0 bases and J shed 2 bases, with 13 bases lying between them. The CDR3 has 16 residues. In germline, CDR1 is LNHNV, CDR2 YYDKDF (reference sequence). CDR3 sequence reads: CATSRDWVQGNYGYTF. The CDR3 DNA reads as TGTGCCACCAGCAGAGATTGGGTACAGGGCAACTATGGCTACACCTTC.

The rearrangement links TRBV19 to TRBJ2-7; D is perhaps TRBD2 (5 bases). From germline, CDR1 is LNHDA and CDR2 SQIVND (reference sequence). Trimming removed 1 base from V and 3 bases from J, with 10 bases in between. This CDR3 contains 14 residues. CDR3 DNA sequence: TGTGCCAGTAGTATAGGCGGGTTTAGCTACGAGCAGTACTTC. This encodes CASSIGGFSYEQYF.

The rearrangement links TRBV18 to TRBJ1-4; D uncertain. V gave up 2 bases and J gave up 6 bases, with 13 bases separating them. There are 15 residues in the CDR3. Germline V gene data show CDR1 as KGHSH and CDR2 as LQKENI. The CDR3: CASSPNPPEDEKLFF. The CDR3 DNA is TGTGCCAGCTCACCAAACCCCCCAGAGGATGAAAAACTGTTTTTT.

V and J are TRBV5-5 and TRBJ2-1; a possible D gene is TRBD2 (6 bases). Trimming removed 4 bases at V and 7 bases at J, with 12 bases between. The CDR3 sequence is 13 residues long. The V gene's germline CDR1 is SGHKS and CDR2 YYEKEE (reference sequence). The CDR3 DNA sequence: TGTGCCAGCAGCAGAATTGGAGGGAATGAGCAGTTCTTC. Protein sequence: CASSRIGGNEQFF.

There are a few counts of this clone. The chain carries TRBV3-1 (or the pseudogene TRBV3-2) and TRBJ1-4; D is uncertain. Trimming took off 0 bases at V and 8 bases at J, with 7 bases between the two ends. Germline assignment: CDR1 LGHDT and CDR2 YNNKEL (reference sequence). This CDR3 spans 13 amino acids. The CDR3 sequence: CASSQEGREKLFF. The CDR3 DNA reads TGTGCCAGCAGCCAAGAGGGCCGGGAAAAACTGTTTTTT.

This chain joins TRBV9 and TRBJ2-3, with 13 positions matching TRBD2. In germline, CDR1 is SGDLS, CDR2 YYNGEE. The CDR3 covers 18 residues. V shed 1 base, J shed 1 base, and the junction held 6 bases outside the gene matches. The CDR3 DNA follows: TGTGCCAGCAGCGTATCCGGACTAGCGGGGGAACGCACAGATACGCAGTATTTT. Protein sequence: CASSVSGLAGERTDTQYF.

The chain recombines TRBV19 with TRBJ1-4, with D possibly TRBD1 on 5 matching bases. Germline CDR1 and CDR2: LNHDA and SQIVND (reference sequence). V was shortened by 6 bases and J by 0 bases, with 11 bases between the two germline ends. This CDR3 has 15 residues. For the CDR3, the DNA is TGTGCCAGTAGCCCACAGGTTTCAACTAATGAAAAACTGTTTTTT. Translated: CASSPQVSTNEKLFF. Using reference TRBV19 and TRBJ1-4 for the parts outside the CDR3, the full variable domain is DGGITQSPKYLFRKEGQNVTLSCEQNLNHDAMYWYRQDPGQGLRLIYYSQIVNDFQKGDIAEGYSVSREKKESFPLTVTSAQKNPTAFYLCASSPQVSTNEKLFFGSGTQLSVL.

CDR3 sequence: CASSWGGLNQPQHF. Here the CDR3 DNA reads TGCGCCAGCAGCTGGGGGGGTCTCAATCAGCCCCAGCATTTT. The chain couples TRBV5-1 to TRBJ1-5; tentative D call: TRBD1 (5 bases). This CDR3 has 14 amino acids. CDR1 is SGHRS and CDR2 is YFSETQ in the germline V gene. Trimming stripped 3 bases from V and 3 bases from J, with 10 bases between.

The J gene is TRBJ2-7, the V gene TRBV19, with D perhaps TRBD2 (7 bases). The CDR3 contains 15 residues. V gave up 4 bases and J gave up 0 bases, with 13 bases separating them. The V gene's germline CDR1 is LNHDA and CDR2 SQIVND (reference sequence). The CDR3 nucleotides read TGTGCCAGTAGTACGCAGGGAGGGGGCTCCTACGAGCAGTACTTC. The encoded protein is CASSTQGGGSYEQYF.